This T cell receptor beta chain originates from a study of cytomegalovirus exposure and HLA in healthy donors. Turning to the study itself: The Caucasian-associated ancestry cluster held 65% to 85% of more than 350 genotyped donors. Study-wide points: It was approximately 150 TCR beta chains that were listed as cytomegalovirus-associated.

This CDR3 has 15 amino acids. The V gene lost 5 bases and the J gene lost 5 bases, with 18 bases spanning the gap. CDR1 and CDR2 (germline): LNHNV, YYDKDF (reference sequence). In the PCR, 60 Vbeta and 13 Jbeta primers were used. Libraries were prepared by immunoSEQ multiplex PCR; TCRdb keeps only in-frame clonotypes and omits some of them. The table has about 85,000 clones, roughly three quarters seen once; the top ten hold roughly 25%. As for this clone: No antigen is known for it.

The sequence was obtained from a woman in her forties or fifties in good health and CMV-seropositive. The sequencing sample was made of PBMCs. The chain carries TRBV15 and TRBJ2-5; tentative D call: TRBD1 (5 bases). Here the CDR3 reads CATSRIRGELETQYF. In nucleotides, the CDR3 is TGTGCCACCAGCCGGATTAGGGGCGAGTTGGAGACCCAGTACTTC.